Below, 6 T cell receptor beta chains from the same sample are listed, as sequenced in a study of blood T cell repertoires in COVID-19. Produced via immunoSEQ multiplex PCR; TCRdb's table is partial and in-frame only. The sample holds 120,000 to 150,000 clones; around 90% are singletons and the top ten take roughly 5.4%. Sequenced: peripheral blood. The receptors were gathered from a human donor in a cohort sampled during active COVID-19.

The gene calls are TRBV3-1 (or the pseudogene TRBV3-2) and TRBJ1-3; 12 positions match TRBD1. The CDR3 covers 13 residues. With 3 bases clipped from V and 9 bases from J, the junction kept 0 bases outside the gene matches. In germline, CDR1 is LGHDT, CDR2 YNNKEL (reference sequence). This CDR3 reads CASSQGQGATIYF. The CDR3 region has the DNA TGTGCCAGCAGCCAGGGACAGGGGGCCACCATATATTTT.

This chain connects TRBV5-1 to TRBJ1-2; D possibly corresponds to TRBD1 (5 bases). Trimming removed 3 bases at V and 0 bases at J, with 12 bases between. The CDR3 totals 15 residues. Germline V gene lookup returns CDR1 SGHRS and CDR2 YFSETQ. CDR3 amino acids: CASSWGRTTNYGYTF. For the CDR3, the DNA is TGCGCCAGCAGCTGGGGACGGACTACTAACTATGGCTACACCTTC.

V gene TRBV5-1 combines with J gene TRBJ2-5; 8 bases are shared with TRBD2. Germline trimming cut 4 bases from V and 2 bases from J; bases unmatched to any gene: 4. CDR3 length: 14 residues. Germline V gene data show CDR1 as SGHRS and CDR2 as YFSETQ. The CDR3 region is CASSMIAGQETQYF. CDR3 sequence (DNA): TGCGCCAGCAGCATGATAGCGGGGCAAGAGACCCAGTACTTC.

This chain uses TRBV5-6 with TRBJ1-2; 12 nucleotides agree with TRBD1. From germline, CDR1 is SGHDT and CDR2 YYEEEE. Unmatched junction bases numbered 3, after V lost 5 bases and J lost 4 bases. This CDR3 is 14 amino acids long. For the CDR3, the DNA is TGTGCCAGCAGTCCGGGACAGGGGGCCTATGGCTACACCTTC. Translated, it gives CASSPGQGAYGYTF.

V usage is TRBV28 and J usage is TRBJ1-1; TRBD1 might be the D (6 bases). The length of the CDR3 is 15 residues. Deletions cut 8 bases from V and 0 bases from J, with 16 bases between. Germline V gene data show CDR1 as MDHEN and CDR2 as SYDVKM. This CDR3 is CASLPSRGLNTEAFF. The CDR3, as DNA: TGTGCCAGCCTCCCTTCAAGGGGGTTGAACACTGAAGCTTTCTTT.

The chain carries TRBV19 and TRBJ2-2; tentatively, D is TRBD2 (6 bases). The V and J ends lost 3 bases and 2 bases respectively, with 13 bases between them. The CDR3 consists of 16 residues. Germline lookup yields CDR1 LNHDA and CDR2 SQIVND (reference sequence). CDR3 in amino acids: CASSIPGAFNTGELFF. The CDR3 DNA is TGTGCCAGTAGTATCCCGGGAGCCTTTAACACCGGGGAGCTGTTTTTT.